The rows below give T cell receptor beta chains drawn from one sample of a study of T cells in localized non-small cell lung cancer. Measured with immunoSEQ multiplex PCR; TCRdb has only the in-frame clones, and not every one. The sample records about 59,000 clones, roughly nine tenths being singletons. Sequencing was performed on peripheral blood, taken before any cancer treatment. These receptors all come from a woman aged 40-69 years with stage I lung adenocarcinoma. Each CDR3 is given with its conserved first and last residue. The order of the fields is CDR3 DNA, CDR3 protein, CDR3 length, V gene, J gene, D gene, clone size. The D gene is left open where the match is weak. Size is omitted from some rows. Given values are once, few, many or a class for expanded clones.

cdr3_nt: TGTGCCAGCACGGTGGGGGGTGCCCCCCTGGGAGAAAAACTGTTTTTT
cdr3_aa: CASTVGGAPLGEKLFF
cdr3_length: 16
v_call: TRBV6-6
j_call: TRBJ1-4
d_call: NA
clone_size: NA

cdr3_nt: TGTGCCAGCAGTCCCGATGGACTCTCCCCTTTTCGCTACACCTTC
cdr3_aa: CASSPDGLSPFRYTF
cdr3_length: 15
v_call: TRBV6-6
j_call: TRBJ1-2
d_call: NA
clone_size: once

cdr3_nt: TGTGCCAGCAGCATGGACAGGGGGTTCACTGAAGCTTTCTTT
cdr3_aa: CASSMDRGFTEAFF
cdr3_length: 14
v_call: TRBV6-1
j_call: TRBJ1-1
d_call: TRBD1
clone_size: NA

cdr3_nt: TGTGCCAGCAGCTTCTCGTCCCCGCGCAAGTATTTT
cdr3_aa: CASSFSSPRKYF
cdr3_length: 12
v_call: TRBV5-6
j_call: TRBJ2-3
d_call: NA
clone_size: NA

cdr3_nt: TGCGCCAGCAGCCAAGAAACTAGCGGGGCTGGGACCCGCTCCTACAATGAGCAGTTCTTC
cdr3_aa: CASSQETSGAGTRSYNEQFF
cdr3_length: 20
v_call: TRBV4-1
j_call: TRBJ2-1
d_call: TRBD2
clone_size: NA

cdr3_nt: TGTGCCAGCCTGTTCGGTGGCACAGATACGCAGTATTTT
cdr3_aa: CASLFGGTDTQYF
cdr3_length: 13
v_call: TRBV5-8
j_call: TRBJ2-3
d_call: NA
clone_size: NA

cdr3_nt: TGTGCCAGCAGCTTGGGGCCCTCCGAAGCCTACGAGCAGTACTTC
cdr3_aa: CASSLGPSEAYEQYF
cdr3_length: 15
v_call: TRBV5-6
j_call: TRBJ2-7
d_call: NA
clone_size: NA

cdr3_nt: TGTGCCAGCAGCCCGACGGGCAGGCTGAACACTGAAGCTTTCTTT
cdr3_aa: CASSPTGRLNTEAFF
cdr3_length: 15
v_call: TRBV5-8
j_call: TRBJ1-1
d_call: NA
clone_size: NA

cdr3_nt: TGTGCCAGCAGCACCCTCGAGGAGAACACTGAAGCTTTCTTT
cdr3_aa: CASSTLEENTEAFF
cdr3_length: 14
v_call: TRBV13
j_call: TRBJ1-1
d_call: NA
clone_size: NA

cdr3_nt: TGTGCCAGCAGCTTCCAATCCGGCGGGAGCTCCTACGAGCAGTACTTC
cdr3_aa: CASSFQSGGSSYEQYF
cdr3_length: 16
v_call: TRBV7-2
j_call: TRBJ2-7
d_call: TRBD2
clone_size: NA

cdr3_nt: TGTGCCAGCGGGACAGGGGGCGGCTACACCTTC
cdr3_aa: CASGTGGGYTF
cdr3_length: 11
v_call: TRBV2
j_call: TRBJ1-2
d_call: TRBD1
clone_size: NA

cdr3_nt: TGTGCCAGCAGTTTATTGGGGCGGGGGGGTTTGGGCACAGATACGCAGTATTTT
cdr3_aa: CASSLLGRGGLGTDTQYF
cdr3_length: 18
v_call: TRBV27
j_call: TRBJ2-3
d_call: TRBD2
clone_size: NA

cdr3_nt: TGTGCCAGCAGTATCACAGAGAGCTCCTACAATGAGCAGTTCTTC
cdr3_aa: CASSITESSYNEQFF
cdr3_length: 15
v_call: TRBV6-1
j_call: TRBJ2-1
d_call: NA
clone_size: NA

cdr3_nt: TGTGCCACCCACAAGACTTACGACTATGGCTACACCTTC
cdr3_aa: CATHKTYDYGYTF
cdr3_length: 13
v_call: TRBV6-5
j_call: TRBJ1-2
d_call: NA
clone_size: once

cdr3_nt: TGCAGCGTTGTGGGGACAGGGAACACTGAAGCTTTCTTT
cdr3_aa: CSVVGTGNTEAFF
cdr3_length: 13
v_call: TRBV29-1
j_call: TRBJ1-1
d_call: TRBD1
clone_size: few

cdr3_nt: TGTGCCAGCAGTGATATAGGGTCGACCGGGGAGCTGTTTTTT
cdr3_aa: CASSDIGSTGELFF
cdr3_length: 14
v_call: TRBV6-4
j_call: TRBJ2-2
d_call: NA
clone_size: NA

cdr3_nt: TGTGCCAGCAGCCAATGGAGCACTGAAGCTTTCTTT
cdr3_aa: CASSQWSTEAFF
cdr3_length: 12
v_call: TRBV14
j_call: TRBJ1-1
d_call: NA
clone_size: few

cdr3_nt: TGTGCCAGCAGCTTCGCAGGGAACGTTGGCACTGAAGCTTTCTTT
cdr3_aa: CASSFAGNVGTEAFF
cdr3_length: 15
v_call: TRBV11-2
j_call: TRBJ1-1
d_call: NA
clone_size: NA

cdr3_nt: TGTGCCTGGAAGGGACAGGGGATTCGGTATGGCTACACCTTC
cdr3_aa: CAWKGQGIRYGYTF
cdr3_length: 14
v_call: TRBV30
j_call: TRBJ1-2
d_call: TRBD1
clone_size: NA

cdr3_nt: TGTGCCAGCCGTTCAGGGAGCGGCAATCAGCCCCAGCATTTT
cdr3_aa: CASRSGSGNQPQHF
cdr3_length: 14
v_call: TRBV27
j_call: TRBJ1-5
d_call: NA
clone_size: NA

cdr3_nt: TGTGCCAGCAGACGGGGGGGGCTGAACACCGGGGAGCTGTTTTTT
cdr3_aa: CASRRGGLNTGELFF
cdr3_length: 15
v_call: TRBV6-6
j_call: TRBJ2-2
d_call: TRBD2
clone_size: NA